Listed below are T cell receptor beta chains from one sample, sequenced in a study of shared clonotypes between healthy human individuals. Method: immunoSEQ multiplex PCR; TCRdb's copy keeps in-frame clones and lacks some. The repertoire consists of about 1.4 million clones, with more than 95% occurring once and the leading ten covering more than 0.9%. Sequenced material: naive CD4+ T cells sorted from blood. The receptors here all came from a man aged 30-40 years in good health. The CDR3 runs from the conserved cysteine through the conserved F or W. The D gene is left open where the match is weak. Clone size appears in some rows only: once, few, many, or a class for an expanded clone.

cdr3_aa: CASSERLGTSGSNEQFF; cdr3_nt: TGTGCCAGCAGTGAGAGGCTGGGGACTAGCGGGAGCAATGAGCAGTTCTTC; clone_size: once; d_call: TRBD2; j_call: TRBJ2-1; v_call: TRBV25-1
cdr3_aa: CASSRDKDYEQYF; cdr3_nt: TGCGCCAGCAGCCGGGACAAGGACTACGAGCAGTACTTC; clone_size: NA; d_call: NA; j_call: TRBJ2-7; v_call: TRBV5-1
cdr3_aa: CASSRPGGINEKLFF; cdr3_nt: TGTGCCAGCTCACGACCCGGCGGGATTAATGAAAAACTGTTTTTT; clone_size: NA; d_call: NA; j_call: TRBJ1-4; v_call: TRBV18
cdr3_aa: CASSPSKAFQALAGGSSGFF; cdr3_nt: TGTGCCAGCTCACCCTCTAAGGCATTCCAGGCACTAGCGGGAGGGTCCTCCGGGTTCTTC; clone_size: NA; d_call: TRBD2; j_call: TRBJ2-1; v_call: TRBV18
cdr3_aa: CASSLEARRNTEAFF; cdr3_nt: TGTGCCAGCAGCTTAGAGGCCAGGAGAAACACTGAAGCTTTCTTT; clone_size: once; d_call: NA; j_call: TRBJ1-1; v_call: TRBV7-2
cdr3_aa: CASSLGRSLDNSNQPQHF; cdr3_nt: TGTGCCAGCAGCTTAGGCCGGTCTCTGGACAATAGCAATCAGCCCCAGCATTTT; clone_size: NA; d_call: NA; j_call: TRBJ1-5; v_call: TRBV7-9
cdr3_aa: CASSPGQITDTQYF; cdr3_nt: TGCGCCAGCAGCCCGGGCCAAATCACAGATACGCAGTATTTT; clone_size: once; d_call: NA; j_call: TRBJ2-3; v_call: TRBV5-1
cdr3_aa: CASSRRFPPSGANVLTF; cdr3_nt: TGTGCCAGCAGCCGTCGCTTCCCTCCTTCGGGGGCCAACGTCCTGACTTTC; clone_size: NA; d_call: NA; j_call: TRBJ2-6; v_call: TRBV28
cdr3_aa: CAISESLAGAYNEQFF; cdr3_nt: TGTGCCATCAGTGAGTCTTTAGCGGGAGCCTACAATGAGCAGTTCTTC; clone_size: NA; d_call: TRBD2; j_call: TRBJ2-1; v_call: TRBV10-3
cdr3_aa: CASTTSDRNGYTF; cdr3_nt: TGCGCCAGCACAACTTCCGACAGGAATGGCTACACCTTC; clone_size: NA; d_call: NA; j_call: TRBJ1-2; v_call: TRBV10-2
cdr3_aa: CASTLWPGNTIYF; cdr3_nt: TGTGCCAGCACCCTATGGCCCGGAAACACCATATATTTT; clone_size: once; d_call: NA; j_call: TRBJ1-3; v_call: TRBV6-5
cdr3_aa: CASGDKEAGNQPQHF; cdr3_nt: TGTGCCAGCGGGGACAAGGAGGCAGGGAATCAGCCCCAGCATTTT; clone_size: NA; d_call: NA; j_call: TRBJ1-5; v_call: TRBV2
cdr3_aa: CASSYRQNTEAFF; cdr3_nt: TGTGCCAGCAGTTATAGACAAAACACTGAAGCTTTCTTT; clone_size: NA; d_call: NA; j_call: TRBJ1-1; v_call: TRBV6-5
cdr3_aa: CASSTGLAGGLEQYF; cdr3_nt: TGCGCCAGCAGCACCGGACTAGCGGGAGGGCTCGAGCAGTACTTC; clone_size: NA; d_call: TRBD2; j_call: TRBJ2-7; v_call: TRBV5-1
cdr3_aa: CASMYLTEYTEAFF; cdr3_nt: TGTGCCAGTATGTACTTGACAGAATACACTGAAGCTTTCTTT; clone_size: NA; d_call: NA; j_call: TRBJ1-1; v_call: TRBV2
cdr3_aa: CASSLGGQVDEKLFF; cdr3_nt: TGTGCCAGCAGCTTGGGGGGACAGGTTGATGAAAAACTGTTTTTT; clone_size: once; d_call: TRBD1; j_call: TRBJ1-4; v_call: TRBV5-4
cdr3_aa: CASSARQLSYEQYF; cdr3_nt: TGTGCCAGCAGTGCCAGACAGCTCTCCTACGAGCAGTACTTC; clone_size: NA; d_call: NA; j_call: TRBJ2-7; v_call: TRBV2
cdr3_aa: CASSLVVPGQQETQYF; cdr3_nt: TGTGCCAGCAGCTTAGTCGTCCCGGGACAGCAAGAGACCCAGTACTTC; clone_size: NA; d_call: TRBD1; j_call: TRBJ2-5; v_call: TRBV7-8
cdr3_aa: CASSPARGVGGEQFF; cdr3_nt: TGTGCCAGTAGTCCCGCGAGGGGGGTCGGCGGTGAGCAGTTCTTC; clone_size: once; d_call: NA; j_call: TRBJ2-1; v_call: TRBV19
cdr3_aa: CATSRDVSRLDNEQFF; cdr3_nt: TGTGCCACCAGCAGAGATGTCAGTAGACTTGACAATGAGCAGTTCTTC; clone_size: NA; d_call: NA; j_call: TRBJ2-1; v_call: TRBV15
cdr3_aa: CASSPGWGGLIPFF; cdr3_nt: TGTGCCAGCAGCCCGGGGTGGGGAGGACTGATACCTTTCTTT; clone_size: NA; d_call: NA; j_call: TRBJ1-1; v_call: TRBV7-2
cdr3_aa: CASSPVVNEQFF; cdr3_nt: TGTGCCAGCTCACCGGTGGTCAATGAGCAGTTCTTC; clone_size: NA; d_call: NA; j_call: TRBJ2-1; v_call: TRBV18
cdr3_aa: CASHAGPGQGNTEAFF; cdr3_nt: TGTGCCAGCCACGCCGGGCCGGGACAGGGAAACACTGAAGCTTTCTTT; clone_size: NA; d_call: TRBD1; j_call: TRBJ1-1; v_call: TRBV28
cdr3_aa: CASSPIPGGQRAYEQYF; cdr3_nt: TGTGCCAGCAGCCCAATCCCGGGGGGACAGAGAGCCTACGAGCAGTACTTC; clone_size: NA; d_call: NA; j_call: TRBJ2-7; v_call: TRBV21-1
cdr3_aa: CATSREVAGAYEQYF; cdr3_nt: TGTGCCACCAGCAGGGAAGTGGCAGGGGCCTACGAGCAGTACTTC; clone_size: NA; d_call: NA; j_call: TRBJ2-7; v_call: TRBV15
cdr3_aa: CASSRGNTEAFF; cdr3_nt: TGTGCCAGTAGCCGGGGCAACACTGAAGCTTTCTTT; clone_size: NA; d_call: NA; j_call: TRBJ1-1; v_call: TRBV19
cdr3_aa: CASSLSLGYTEAFF; cdr3_nt: TGTGCCAGCAGTTTATCCCTAGGTTACACTGAAGCTTTCTTT; clone_size: NA; d_call: NA; j_call: TRBJ1-1; v_call: TRBV27
cdr3_aa: CASSLTQGGGQPQHF; cdr3_nt: TGCGCCAGCAGCCTGACCCAGGGAGGTGGTCAGCCCCAGCATTTT; clone_size: NA; d_call: NA; j_call: TRBJ1-5; v_call: TRBV4-3
cdr3_aa: CASSLLGFYGYTF; cdr3_nt: TGTGCCAGCAGTTTATTGGGGTTCTATGGCTACACCTTC; clone_size: once; d_call: NA; j_call: TRBJ1-2; v_call: TRBV28
cdr3_aa: CASNRPSGTGFYGYTF; cdr3_nt: TGTGCCAGCAACCGTCCGTCCGGGACAGGGTTCTATGGCTACACCTTC; clone_size: few; d_call: TRBD1; j_call: TRBJ1-2; v_call: TRBV28
cdr3_aa: CASSIAGEGRNEQFF; cdr3_nt: TGTGCCAGTAGTATCGCAGGGGAGGGGCGGAATGAGCAGTTCTTC; clone_size: NA; d_call: NA; j_call: TRBJ2-1; v_call: TRBV19
cdr3_aa: CASSFQGGEQYF; cdr3_nt: TGTGCCAGCAGCTTTCAGGGGGGCGAGCAGTACTTC; clone_size: NA; d_call: NA; j_call: TRBJ2-7; v_call: TRBV7-9
cdr3_aa: CASSVGASGRINEQFF; cdr3_nt: TGTGCCAGCAGCGTAGGGGCTAGCGGGAGGATCAATGAGCAGTTCTTC; clone_size: NA; d_call: TRBD2; j_call: TRBJ2-1; v_call: TRBV9
cdr3_aa: CASLPVENWAKNIQYF; cdr3_nt: TGTGCCAGCTTGCCGGTCGAGAACTGGGCCAAAAACATTCAGTACTTC; clone_size: NA; d_call: NA; j_call: TRBJ2-4; v_call: TRBV27
cdr3_aa: CASSAIRVSGTPRENEQFF; cdr3_nt: TGCGCCAGCAGCGCCATCCGGGTAAGCGGGACCCCAAGGGAGAATGAGCAGTTCTTC; clone_size: NA; d_call: TRBD2; j_call: TRBJ2-1; v_call: TRBV5-1
cdr3_aa: CASSLNPRAGTNYGYTF; cdr3_nt: TGTGCCAGCAGTTTAAACCCCAGGGCAGGTACTAACTATGGCTACACCTTC; clone_size: NA; d_call: NA; j_call: TRBJ1-2; v_call: TRBV27
cdr3_aa: CASSLGGQAGEQYF; cdr3_nt: TGCGCCAGCAGCTTGGGGGGACAGGCGGGCGAGCAGTACTTC; clone_size: NA; d_call: TRBD1; j_call: TRBJ2-7; v_call: TRBV5-1
cdr3_aa: CASSPSRGNTEAFF; cdr3_nt: TGTGCCAGCAGCCCATCCAGGGGGAACACTGAAGCTTTCTTT; clone_size: NA; d_call: NA; j_call: TRBJ1-1; v_call: TRBV7-7
cdr3_aa: CASSLRGTGDTGELFF; cdr3_nt: TGTGCCAGCAGTTTAAGGGGGACAGGGGACACCGGGGAGCTGTTTTTT; clone_size: NA; d_call: TRBD1; j_call: TRBJ2-2; v_call: TRBV11-3
cdr3_aa: CASSPLGERTGANVLTF; cdr3_nt: TGTGCCAGCAGCCCCCTTGGGGAGAGAACTGGGGCCAACGTCCTGACTTTC; clone_size: NA; d_call: NA; j_call: TRBJ2-6; v_call: TRBV28
cdr3_aa: CASSPGEGETIFYEQFF; cdr3_nt: TGTGCCAGCAGCCCAGGGGAGGGAGAGACAATTTTCTATGAGCAGTTCTTC; clone_size: NA; d_call: NA; j_call: TRBJ2-1; v_call: TRBV11-3
cdr3_aa: CASSTFGTSGRGGLTGELFF; cdr3_nt: TGTGCCAGCAGCACTTTCGGGACTAGCGGACGAGGGGGGCTCACCGGGGAGCTGTTTTTT; clone_size: NA; d_call: TRBD2; j_call: TRBJ2-2; v_call: TRBV7-6
cdr3_aa: CASSKFRRYNTGELFF; cdr3_nt: TGTGCCAGCAGCAAGTTTAGGAGGTATAACACCGGGGAGCTGTTTTTT; clone_size: NA; d_call: NA; j_call: TRBJ2-2; v_call: TRBV28
cdr3_aa: CASSPHVGETQYF; cdr3_nt: TGTGCCAGCAGTCCCCACGTGGGGGAGACCCAGTACTTC; clone_size: NA; d_call: NA; j_call: TRBJ2-5; v_call: TRBV28
cdr3_aa: CASSPEIGRLDEQFF; cdr3_nt: TGTGCCAGCAGCCCAGAGATTGGGAGATTAGATGAGCAGTTCTTC; clone_size: once; d_call: NA; j_call: TRBJ2-1; v_call: TRBV9
cdr3_aa: CASSGRDYRYEQYF; cdr3_nt: TGTGCCAGCAGTGGTAGGGACTACCGCTACGAGCAGTACTTC; clone_size: once; d_call: TRBD2; j_call: TRBJ2-7; v_call: TRBV6-1